This T cell receptor beta chain was sequenced in a study of beta chain features in type 1 diabetes. Germline CDR1 LGHNA, CDR2 YNFKEQ. The CDR3 loop spans 14 amino acids. V shed 1 base and J shed 2 bases, with 8 bases lying between them. This clone was found a few times. This sample also contains other DNA sequences that code for the same CDR3. What was sequenced were expressed TCRB transcripts, since all of the isolated RNA had been reverse transcribed. It was found that naive, central memory and regulatory T cell samples averaged approximately 3.6 million reads. Sequencing used immunoSEQ multiplex PCR; TCRdb keeps in-frame clones, though not all of them. This repertoire shows some 410,000 clones, roughly 14% found once; its top ten account for roughly 0.035%.

The chain couples TRBV4-2 to TRBJ1-2, with D perhaps TRBD1 (5 bases). The specimen was naive CD4+ T cells from blood. The receptor comes from a man aged 30-40 years in good health. CDR3 nucleotide sequence: TGTGCCAGCAGCCAAGCTGGGGGAAACTATGGCTACACCTTC. Its protein is CASSQAGGNYGYTF.